This entry lists 2 T cell receptor beta chains sequenced from one sample in a study of identical twins. TCRdb used MiXCR to reprocess the 5' RACE reads, holding one entry per CDR3 protein. Among 700,000 or so distinct CDR3 sequences listed, around 21% were seen once. The same data also contributed to another study, on T cells expressing NK-cell markers.

The sequencing input was PBMCs. The receptors come from a woman between 18 and 29 years old in good health.

This clonotype was detected many times. The chain links TRBV20-1 to TRBJ2-3; 8 bases match TRBD2. Looked up from germline, CDR1 is DFQATT and CDR2 is SNEGSKA (reference sequence). This CDR3 has 13 residues. CDR3 sequence: CTCRGGTTDTQYF. CDR3 coding DNA: TGCACTTGTCGGGGGGGAACCACAGATACGCAGTATTTT.

The chain carries TRBV20-1 and TRBJ2-7; the match to TRBD2 covers 8 bases. This CDR3 region has 14 residues. Germline values: CDR1 DFQATT, CDR2 SNEGSKA (reference sequence). After removal of 3 bases from V and 4 bases from J, the junction contained 8 bases not matched to a gene. CDR3 DNA sequence: TGCAGTGCTAGGCCCTTCGGGGGGGGTTACGAGCAGTACTTC. Residues: CSARPFGGGYEQYF.